A selection of T cell receptor beta chains follows, all from one sample in a study of T cell repertoires in cytomegalovirus infection. No antigen has been identified for these receptors. TCRdb re-called the reads with MiXCR, one entry per CDR3 protein. Of approximately 270,000 distinct CDR3 sequences listed, approximately 22% are singletons. Here the sequenced sample was cultured PBMCs, taken from culture after CMV antigen stimulation. The receptors were gathered from a human donor in good health (CMV status not recorded). Some clones in this sample may be carry-over from other donors' samples. Each CDR3 is given with its conserved first and last residue. Each record gives: J gene, V gene, D gene, clone size, CDR3 protein, CDR3 DNA. The D gene is left open where the match is weak. Not every row has a clone size; where given, it reads once, few, many or a size class.

TRBJ1-2 TRBV12-3/TRBV12-4 - - CASSLMTDEYTF TGTGCCAGCAGTTTAATGACCGACGAATACACCTTC
TRBJ2-5 TRBV25-1 - few CASSAAAQETQYF TGTGCCAGCAGTGCGGCAGCCCAAGAGACCCAGTACTTC
TRBJ2-3 TRBV27 TRBD2 few CASSLSPSGSPDTQYF TGTGCCAGCAGTTTATCGCCTAGCGGGAGTCCAGATACGCAGTATTTT
TRBJ2-7 TRBV7-9 - few CASSFPGLTYEQYF TGTGCCAGCAGCTTCCCCGGGCTGACCTACGAGCAGTACTTC
TRBJ1-2 TRBV7-2 - many CASSLESYGYTF TGTGCCAGCAGCTTAGAAAGCTATGGCTACACCTTC
TRBJ2-1 TRBV7-2 - many CASSLELFGLNEQFF TGTGCCAGCAGCTTAGAGTTGTTTGGCCTCAATGAGCAGTTCTTC
TRBJ2-7 TRBV5-1 - - CASSSLGTHPYEQYF TGCGCCAGCAGCTCCCTCGGGACGCACCCCTACGAGCAGTACTTC
TRBJ2-1 TRBV7-2 TRBD2 many CASSFSLAGVIEQFF TGTGCCAGCAGCTTTTCTTTAGCGGGAGTCATTGAGCAGTTCTTC
TRBJ2-1 TRBV18 TRBD2 - CASSLRSGRGYNEQFF TGTGCCAGCTCACTCAGAAGCGGGAGGGGCTACAATGAGCAGTTCTTC
TRBJ2-3 TRBV7-9 - few CASSTDRITQYF TGTGCCAGCAGCACCGACAGGATTACGCAGTATTTT
TRBJ2-2 TRBV19 TRBD2 - CASSILAGGNTGKLFF TGTGCCAGTAGTATACTAGCGGGAGGGAACACCGGGAAGCTGTTTTTT
TRBJ2-7 TRBV6-1 - - CASRDRPRSSYEQYF TGTGCCAGCAGGGACAGACCGAGGAGCTCCTACGAGCAGTACTTC
TRBJ2-1 TRBV27 TRBD2 few CASSLVSGRNNEQFF TGTGCCAGCAGTTTAGTTAGCGGGAGAAACAATGAGCAGTTCTTC
TRBJ2-3 TRBV5-3 - - CASRQIDSTDTQYF TGTGCCAGCAGACAGATCGACTCAACAGATACGCAGTATTTT
TRBJ1-2 TRBV7-9 TRBD1 - CASSFGTGQPGGYTF TGTGCCAGCAGCTTTGGGACAGGCCAACCCGGCGGCTACACCTTC
TRBJ1-5 TRBV12-3/TRBV12-4 - - CASSPRTSQYSNQPQHF TGTGCCAGCAGCCCCAGGACAAGCCAATATAGCAATCAGCCCCAGCATTTT
TRBJ2-1 TRBV13 - few CASSPEEADEQFF TGTGCCAGCAGCCCCGAGGAGGCGGATGAGCAGTTCTTC
TRBJ2-5 TRBV19 - - CASGSGWEETQYF TGTGCCAGTGGGAGTGGTTGGGAAGAGACCCAGTACTTC
TRBJ1-1 TRBV12-3/TRBV12-4 - many CASSDRQLLNTEAFF TGTGCCAGCAGTGATAGACAGCTCTTGAACACTGAAGCTTTCTTT
TRBJ2-7 TRBV4-1 TRBD2 - CASSHTGGLAAYEQYF TGCGCCAGCAGCCATACGGGGGGACTAGCGGCCTACGAGCAGTACTTC
TRBJ2-6 TRBV28 TRBD2 - CASSPGGAGANVLTF TGTGCCAGCAGTCCTGGGGGGGCTGGGGCCAACGTCCTGACTTTC
TRBJ1-2 TRBV7-9 TRBD1 many CASSLVGQTEGYTF TGTGCCAGCAGCTTGGTGGGACAGACGGAAGGCTACACCTTC
TRBJ1-2 TRBV20-1 - many CSASPSGAAGANYGYTF TGCAGTGCTAGTCCGTCGGGCGCGGCAGGGGCTAACTATGGCTACACCTTC
TRBJ2-1 TRBV5-4 TRBD2 many CASSSRASGKNEQFF TGTGCCAGCAGCTCGCGGGCTAGCGGGAAAAATGAGCAGTTCTTC
TRBJ2-5 TRBV7-3 TRBD2 once CASSLYASGRSATQYF TGTGCCAGCAGCTTATACGCTAGCGGGAGATCAGCGACCCAGTACTTC
TRBJ2-7 TRBV28 - - CASSSPGLLPYEQYF TGTGCCAGCAGTTCCCCGGGACTCCTACCCTACGAGCAGTACTTC
TRBJ1-5 TRBV7-8 - many CASSRIGLNQPQHF TGTGCCAGCAGCCGCATCGGGTTGAATCAGCCCCAGCATTTT
TRBJ1-3 TRBV7-2 TRBD1 many CASSLRDSPGNTIYF TGTGCCAGCAGCTTGCGGGACAGCCCTGGAAACACCATATATTTT